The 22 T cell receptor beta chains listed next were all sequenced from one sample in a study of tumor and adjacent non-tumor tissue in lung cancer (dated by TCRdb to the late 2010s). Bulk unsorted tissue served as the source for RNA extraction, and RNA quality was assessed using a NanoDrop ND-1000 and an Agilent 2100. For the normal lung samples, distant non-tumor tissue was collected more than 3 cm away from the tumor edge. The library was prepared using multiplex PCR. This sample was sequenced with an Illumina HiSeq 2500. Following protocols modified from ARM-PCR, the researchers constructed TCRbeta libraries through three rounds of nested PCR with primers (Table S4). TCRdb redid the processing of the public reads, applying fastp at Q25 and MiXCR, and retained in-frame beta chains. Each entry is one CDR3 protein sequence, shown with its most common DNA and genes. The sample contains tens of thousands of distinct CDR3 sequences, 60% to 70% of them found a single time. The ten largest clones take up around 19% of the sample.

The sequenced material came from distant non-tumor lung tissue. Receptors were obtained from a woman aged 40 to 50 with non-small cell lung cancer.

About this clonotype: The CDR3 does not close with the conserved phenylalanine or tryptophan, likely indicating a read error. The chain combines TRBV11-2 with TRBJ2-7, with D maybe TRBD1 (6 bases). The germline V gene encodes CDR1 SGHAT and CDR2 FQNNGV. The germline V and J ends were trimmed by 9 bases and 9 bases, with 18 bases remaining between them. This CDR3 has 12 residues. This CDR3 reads CASSLEGVRQYL. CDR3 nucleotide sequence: TGTGCCAGTAGCCTAGAGGGGGTCAGGCAGTACCTC.

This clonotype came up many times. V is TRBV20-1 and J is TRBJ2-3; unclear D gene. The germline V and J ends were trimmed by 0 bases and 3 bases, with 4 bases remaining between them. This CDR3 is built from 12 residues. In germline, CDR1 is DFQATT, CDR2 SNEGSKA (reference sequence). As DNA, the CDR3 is TGCAGTGCTAGAGATCCAACAGATACGCAGTATTTT. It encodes CSARDPTDTQYF.

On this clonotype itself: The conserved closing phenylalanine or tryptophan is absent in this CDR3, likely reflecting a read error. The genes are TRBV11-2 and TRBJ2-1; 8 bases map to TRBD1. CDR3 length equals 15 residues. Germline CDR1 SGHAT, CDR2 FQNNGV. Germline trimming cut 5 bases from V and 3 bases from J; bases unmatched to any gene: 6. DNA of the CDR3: TGTGCCAGCAGCATAGGTGGGACAGGCTACAATGAGCAGTTCTCC. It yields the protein CASSIGGTGYNEQFS.

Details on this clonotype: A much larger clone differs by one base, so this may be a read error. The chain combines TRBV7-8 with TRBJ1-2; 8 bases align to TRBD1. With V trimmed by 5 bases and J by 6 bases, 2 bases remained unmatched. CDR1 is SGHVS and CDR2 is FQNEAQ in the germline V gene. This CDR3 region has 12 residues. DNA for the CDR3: TGTGCCAGCAGCCAGGACAGGGATGGCTACACCTTC. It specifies CASSQDRDGYTF.

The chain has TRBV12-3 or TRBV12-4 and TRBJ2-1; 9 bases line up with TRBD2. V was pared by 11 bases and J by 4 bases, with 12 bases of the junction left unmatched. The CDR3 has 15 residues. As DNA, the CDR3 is TGTGCCTTCAGCAAAGCGGGGGGAGCTTACAATGAGCAGTTCTTC. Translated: CAFSKAGGAYNEQFF.

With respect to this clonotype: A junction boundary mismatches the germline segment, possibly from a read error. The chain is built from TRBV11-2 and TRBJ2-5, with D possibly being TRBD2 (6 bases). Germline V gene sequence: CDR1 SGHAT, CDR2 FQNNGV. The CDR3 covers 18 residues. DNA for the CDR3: TGTGTCAGTAGCATACGATTCCCTAGCGCGGGTCAGGAGGAGACTCAGTACTTC. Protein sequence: CVSSIRFPSAGQEETQYF. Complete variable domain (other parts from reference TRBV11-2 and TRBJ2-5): EAGVAQSPRYKIIEKRQSVAFWCNPISGHATLYWYQQILGQGPKLLIQFQNNGVVDDSQLPKDRFSAERLKGVDSTLKIQPAKLEDSAVYLCVSSIRFPSAGQEETQYFGPGTRLLVL.

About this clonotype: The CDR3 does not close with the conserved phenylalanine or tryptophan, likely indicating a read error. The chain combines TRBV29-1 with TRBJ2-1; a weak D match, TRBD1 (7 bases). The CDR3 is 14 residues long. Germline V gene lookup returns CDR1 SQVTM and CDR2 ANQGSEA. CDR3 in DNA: TGTAGCGTTGCCGCGGGACAGACCTACAATGAGCAGTTCCTC. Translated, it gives CSVAAGQTYNEQFL.

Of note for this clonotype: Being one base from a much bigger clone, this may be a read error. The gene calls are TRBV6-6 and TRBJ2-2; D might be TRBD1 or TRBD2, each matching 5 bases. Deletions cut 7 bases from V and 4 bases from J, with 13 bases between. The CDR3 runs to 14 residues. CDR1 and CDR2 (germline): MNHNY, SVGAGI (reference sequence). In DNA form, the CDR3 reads TGTGCCAGCAATTCGGGGACGGCCACCGGGGAGCTGTTTTTT. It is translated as CASNSGTATGELFF.

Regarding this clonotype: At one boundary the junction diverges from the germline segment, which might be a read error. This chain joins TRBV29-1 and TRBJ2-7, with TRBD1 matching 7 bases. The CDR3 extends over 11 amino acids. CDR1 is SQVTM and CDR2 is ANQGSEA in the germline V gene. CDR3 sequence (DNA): TGCAACGTCAGACAGGGTCAAGAGCGGTACTTC. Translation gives CNVRQGQERYF.

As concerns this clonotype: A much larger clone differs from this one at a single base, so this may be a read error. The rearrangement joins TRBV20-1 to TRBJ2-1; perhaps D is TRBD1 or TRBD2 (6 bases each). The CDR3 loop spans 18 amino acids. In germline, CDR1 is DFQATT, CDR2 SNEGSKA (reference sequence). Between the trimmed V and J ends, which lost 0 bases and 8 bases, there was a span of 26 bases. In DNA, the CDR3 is TGCAGTGCTAGAGATTATGTGGGTGGTAGGGGGGCCGGCGATGAGCAGTTCTTC. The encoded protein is CSARDYVGGRGAGDEQFF.

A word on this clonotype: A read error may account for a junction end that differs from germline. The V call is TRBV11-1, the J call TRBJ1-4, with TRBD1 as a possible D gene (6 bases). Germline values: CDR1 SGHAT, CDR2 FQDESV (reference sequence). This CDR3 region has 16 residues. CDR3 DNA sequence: TGTACCAGTAGCTTAGACTACGAGACAGGAACCGAAAAACTGTCTTTT. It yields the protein CTSSLDYETGTEKLSF.

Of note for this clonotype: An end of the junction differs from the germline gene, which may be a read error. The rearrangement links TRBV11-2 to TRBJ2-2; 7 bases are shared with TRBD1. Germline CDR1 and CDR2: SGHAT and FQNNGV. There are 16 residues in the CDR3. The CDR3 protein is CACSTRQGSDTGELFF. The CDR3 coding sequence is TGTGCCTGCAGCACCCGACAGGGATCCGACACCGGGGAGCTGTTTTTT.

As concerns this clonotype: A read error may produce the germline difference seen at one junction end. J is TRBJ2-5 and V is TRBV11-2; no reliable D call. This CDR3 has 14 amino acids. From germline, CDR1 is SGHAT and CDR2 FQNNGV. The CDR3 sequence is CASSLRLYQETQYF. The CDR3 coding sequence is TGTGCCAGCAGCTTACGCCTATACCAGGAGACACAGTACTTC.

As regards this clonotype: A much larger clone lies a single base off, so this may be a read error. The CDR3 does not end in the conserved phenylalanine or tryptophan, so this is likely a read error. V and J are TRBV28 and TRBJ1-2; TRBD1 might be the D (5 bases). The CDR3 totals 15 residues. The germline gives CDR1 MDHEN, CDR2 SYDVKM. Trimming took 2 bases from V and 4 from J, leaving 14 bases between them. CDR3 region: CASSLGAGRGYGYTS. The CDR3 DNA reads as TGTGCCAGCAGTTTAGGGGCAGGGAGAGGCTATGGCTACACCTCC.

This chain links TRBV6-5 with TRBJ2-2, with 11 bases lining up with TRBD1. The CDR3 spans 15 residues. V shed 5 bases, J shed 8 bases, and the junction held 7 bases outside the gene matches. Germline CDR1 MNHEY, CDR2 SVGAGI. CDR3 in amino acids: CASSLRTGGSGELFF. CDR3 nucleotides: TGTGCCAGCAGTCTAAGGACAGGGGGCTCGGGGGAGCTGTTTTTT.

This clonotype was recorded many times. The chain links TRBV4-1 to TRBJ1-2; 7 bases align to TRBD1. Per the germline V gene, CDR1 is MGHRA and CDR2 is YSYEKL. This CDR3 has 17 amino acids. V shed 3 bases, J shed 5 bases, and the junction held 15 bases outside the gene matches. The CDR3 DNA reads TGCGCCAGCAGCCAGCAAGGGGGCGTCGCTGGTAGTTATGGCTACACCTTC. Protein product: CASSQQGGVAGSYGYTF.

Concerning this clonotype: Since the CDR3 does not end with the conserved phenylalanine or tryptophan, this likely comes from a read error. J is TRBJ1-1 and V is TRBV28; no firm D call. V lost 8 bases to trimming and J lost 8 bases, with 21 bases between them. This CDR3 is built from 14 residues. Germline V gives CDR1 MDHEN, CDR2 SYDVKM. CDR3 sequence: CASGTGIPRTEAFL. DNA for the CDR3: TGTGCCAGCGGAACCGGGATCCCTAGGACGGAAGCTTTCCTT.

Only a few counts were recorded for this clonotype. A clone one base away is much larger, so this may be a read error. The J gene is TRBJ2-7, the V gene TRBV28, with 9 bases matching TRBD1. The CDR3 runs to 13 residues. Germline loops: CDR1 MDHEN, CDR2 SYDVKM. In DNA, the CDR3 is TGTGCCACCAGAGGACAGGGGATCTACGAGCAGTGCTTC. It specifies CATRGQGIYEQCF.

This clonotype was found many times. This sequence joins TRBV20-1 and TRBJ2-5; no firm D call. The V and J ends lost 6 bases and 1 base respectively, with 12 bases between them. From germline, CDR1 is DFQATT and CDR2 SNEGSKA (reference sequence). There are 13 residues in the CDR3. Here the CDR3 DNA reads TGCAGTGCCGAACCTACCTCCCAAGAGACCCAGTACTTC. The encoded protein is CSAEPTSQETQYF.

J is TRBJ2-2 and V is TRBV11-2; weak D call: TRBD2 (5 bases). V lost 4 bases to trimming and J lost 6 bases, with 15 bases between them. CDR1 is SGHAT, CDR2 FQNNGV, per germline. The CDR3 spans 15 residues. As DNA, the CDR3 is TGTGCCAGCAGCTCAACATCGTCGAGGGCCGGGGAGCTGTTTTTT. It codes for CASSSTSSRAGELFF.

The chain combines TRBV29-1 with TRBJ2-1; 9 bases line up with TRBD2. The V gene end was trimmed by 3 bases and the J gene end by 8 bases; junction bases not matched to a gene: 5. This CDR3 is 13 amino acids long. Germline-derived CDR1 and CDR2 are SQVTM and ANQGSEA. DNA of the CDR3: TGCAGCGTTGATTGGACTAGCGCTGATGAGCAGTTCTTC. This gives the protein CSVDWTSADEQFF.

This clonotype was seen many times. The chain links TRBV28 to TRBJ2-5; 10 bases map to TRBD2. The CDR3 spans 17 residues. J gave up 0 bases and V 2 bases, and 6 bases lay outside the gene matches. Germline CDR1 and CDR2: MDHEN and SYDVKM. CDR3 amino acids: CASSLLAGAGYQETQYF. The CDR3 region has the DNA TGTGCCAGCAGTTTACTAGCGGGGGCCGGGTACCAAGAGACCCAGTACTTC.